The rows below give T cell receptor beta chains drawn from one sample of a study of molecular identifiers for immune sequencing clone quantification. MiXCR was run by TCRdb on the PCR reads, yielding one entry per CDR3 protein. The sample has 350,000 or so distinct CDR3 sequences; over 20% are singletons. Source material: naive CD8+ T cells from blood, with Jurkat cell RNA spiked in. Source of these receptors: a human donor in good health. Some libraries in this study had Jurkat cell RNA spiked in. The CDR3 runs from the conserved cysteine through the conserved F or W. Some rows mark clone size as missing; the rest say once, few, many or name a class of expanded clone.

len,j_gene,abundance,v_gene,CDR3aa
15,TRBJ2-5,many,TRBV7-8,CASSLMTGLQETQYF
12,TRBJ1-2,many,TRBV2,CASRIRQDGYTF
12,TRBJ2-1,many,TRBV29-1,CSVGEAGYEQFF
19,TRBJ2-6,few,TRBV27,CASSSTSTSGNSGANVLTF
15,TRBJ2-3,many,TRBV7-2,CASSPGHVSTDTQYF
16,TRBJ2-1,.,TRBV11-2,CASSLESRASYSEQFF
15,TRBJ2-2,.,TRBV12-3/TRBV12-4,CASSVTSGPTGELFF
13,TRBJ2-3,.,TRBV12-3/TRBV12-4,CASSFFGGDTQYF
15,TRBJ1-1,.,TRBV27,CASSLSGNPNTEAFF
13,TRBJ2-7,many,TRBV7-9,CASSRRDSYEQYF
12,TRBJ2-7,many,TRBV6-5,CASSMQGLEQYF
14,TRBJ2-3,many,TRBV29-1,CSVVAGNSGDTQYF
17,TRBJ2-3,many,TRBV7-8,CASSLKKGGPGTDTQYF
13,TRBJ1-2,many,TRBV19,CASSTTGHYGYTF
16,TRBJ2-1,many,TRBV29-1,CSVEDGRQGRYNEQFF
16,TRBJ2-7,.,TRBV11-2,CASSGRTSGRAKEQYF
18,TRBJ2-3,many,TRBV28,CASSSSPASGRLTDTQYF
15,TRBJ2-3,many,TRBV9,CASSVGGGGTDTQYF
16,TRBJ2-3,many,TRBV7-2,CASSLETTTSTDTQYF
15,TRBJ2-2,many,TRBV6-5,CASRDSFANTGELFF
13,TRBJ1-2,many,TRBV5-5,CASSPGPDYGYTF
17,TRBJ1-3,many,TRBV14,CASSHTLHQDVRNTIYF
12,TRBJ2-7,many,TRBV30,CAWSSGRVEQYF
13,TRBJ1-5,many,TRBV6-2/TRBV6-3,CASSHRGSQPQHF
15,TRBJ1-4,.,TRBV10-3,CAICESGQGNEKLFF
17,TRBJ2-3,many,TRBV4-3,CASSQDPTGGLTDTQYF
18,TRBJ2-3,many,TRBV20-1,CSARDSPGTSSDADTQYF
16,TRBJ2-2,many,TRBV7-9,CASSHVAGQGTGELFF
15,TRBJ2-7,many,TRBV29-1,CSVGKSPDTEYEQYF
15,TRBJ2-3,.,TRBV14,CASSQVALNTDTQYF
15,TRBJ2-5,few,TRBV6-5,CASSLQGDFQETQYF
13,TRBJ2-7,many,TRBV20-1,CSATKGGPGEQYF
12,TRBJ2-7,many,TRBV6-5,CASSFQGYEQYF
14,TRBJ1-4,.,TRBV12-3/TRBV12-4,CAATGTPTNEKLFF
15,TRBJ1-5,many,TRBV6-1,CASSVSQVSNQPQHF
13,TRBJ2-7,many,TRBV20-1,CSARDSSSYEQYF
16,TRBJ1-1,few,TRBV10-3,CAISEFRGTMNTEAFF
14,TRBJ2-7,many,TRBV7-2,CASSLMGQAYEQYF
16,TRBJ2-3,.,TRBV27,CASRTRTGGYTDTQYF
15,TRBJ1-1,many,TRBV9,CASSAPGQGFTEAFF
12,TRBJ2-2,few,TRBV9,CASSQESGELFF
16,TRBJ2-5,many,TRBV20-1,CSARDSRGRLQETQYF